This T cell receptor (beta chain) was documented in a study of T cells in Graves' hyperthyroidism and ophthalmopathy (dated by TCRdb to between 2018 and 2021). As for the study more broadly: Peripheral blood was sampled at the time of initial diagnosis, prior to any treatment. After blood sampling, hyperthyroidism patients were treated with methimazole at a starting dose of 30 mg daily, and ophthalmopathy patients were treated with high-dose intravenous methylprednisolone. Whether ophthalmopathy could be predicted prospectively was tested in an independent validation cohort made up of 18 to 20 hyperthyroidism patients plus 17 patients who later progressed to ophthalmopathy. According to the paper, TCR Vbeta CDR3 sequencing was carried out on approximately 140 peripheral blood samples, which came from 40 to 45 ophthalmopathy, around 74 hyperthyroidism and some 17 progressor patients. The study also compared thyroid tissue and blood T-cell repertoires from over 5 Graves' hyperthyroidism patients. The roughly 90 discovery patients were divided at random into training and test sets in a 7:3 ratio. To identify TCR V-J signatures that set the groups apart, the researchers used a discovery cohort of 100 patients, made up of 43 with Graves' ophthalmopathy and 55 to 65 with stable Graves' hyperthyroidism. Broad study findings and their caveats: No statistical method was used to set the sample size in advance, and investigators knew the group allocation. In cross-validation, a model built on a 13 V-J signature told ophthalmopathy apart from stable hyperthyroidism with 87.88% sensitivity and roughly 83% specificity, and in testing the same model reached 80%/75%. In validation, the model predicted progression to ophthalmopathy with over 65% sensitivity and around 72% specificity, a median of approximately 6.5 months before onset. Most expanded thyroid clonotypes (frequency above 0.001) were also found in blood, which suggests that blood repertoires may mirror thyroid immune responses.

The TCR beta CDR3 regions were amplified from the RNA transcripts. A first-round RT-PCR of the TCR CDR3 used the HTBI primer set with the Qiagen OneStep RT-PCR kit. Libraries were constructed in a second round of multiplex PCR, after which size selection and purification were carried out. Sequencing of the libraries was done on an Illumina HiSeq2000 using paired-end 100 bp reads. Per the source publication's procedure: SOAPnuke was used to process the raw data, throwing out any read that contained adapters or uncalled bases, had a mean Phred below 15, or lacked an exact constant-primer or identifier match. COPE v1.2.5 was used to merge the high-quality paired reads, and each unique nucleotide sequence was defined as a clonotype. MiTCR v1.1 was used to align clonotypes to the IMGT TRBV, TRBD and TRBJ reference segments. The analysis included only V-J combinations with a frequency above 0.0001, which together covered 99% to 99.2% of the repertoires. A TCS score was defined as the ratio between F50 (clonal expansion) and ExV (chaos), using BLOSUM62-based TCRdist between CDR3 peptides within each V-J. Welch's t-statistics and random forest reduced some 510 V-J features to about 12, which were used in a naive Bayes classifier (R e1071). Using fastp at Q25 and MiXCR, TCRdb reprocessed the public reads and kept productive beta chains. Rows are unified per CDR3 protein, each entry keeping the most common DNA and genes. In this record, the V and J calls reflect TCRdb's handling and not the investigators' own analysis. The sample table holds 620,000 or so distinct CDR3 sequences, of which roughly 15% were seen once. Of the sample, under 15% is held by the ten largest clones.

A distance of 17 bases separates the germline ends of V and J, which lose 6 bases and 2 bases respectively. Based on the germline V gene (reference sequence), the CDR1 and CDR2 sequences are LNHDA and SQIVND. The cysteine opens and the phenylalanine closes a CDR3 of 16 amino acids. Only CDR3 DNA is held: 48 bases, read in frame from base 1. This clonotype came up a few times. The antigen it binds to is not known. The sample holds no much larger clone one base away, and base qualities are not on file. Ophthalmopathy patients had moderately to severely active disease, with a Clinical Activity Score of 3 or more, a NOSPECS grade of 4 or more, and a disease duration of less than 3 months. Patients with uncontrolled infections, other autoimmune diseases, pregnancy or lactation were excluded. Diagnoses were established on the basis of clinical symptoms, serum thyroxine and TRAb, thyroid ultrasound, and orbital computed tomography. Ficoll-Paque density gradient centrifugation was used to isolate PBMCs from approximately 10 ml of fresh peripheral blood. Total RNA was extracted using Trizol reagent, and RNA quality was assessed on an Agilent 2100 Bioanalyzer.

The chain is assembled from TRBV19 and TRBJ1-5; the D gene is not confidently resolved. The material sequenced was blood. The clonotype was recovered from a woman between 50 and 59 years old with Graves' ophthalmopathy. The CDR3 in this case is CASRNDATNGNQPQHF. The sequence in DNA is TGTGCCAGTAGAAACGATGCCACGAATGGCAATCAGCCCCAGCATTTT.